This entry lists 30 T cell receptor beta chains sequenced from one sample in a study of CD8 T cells in Susac syndrome (dated by TCRdb to the late 2010s). Library preparation was by the immunoSEQ multiplex PCR assay. RNA was extracted using the RNeasy kit, and about 0.45 to 1 microgram was reverse transcribed with random hexamers. TCRdb reworked the public reads: Q25 trimming with fastp, MiXCR clone assembly, productive beta chains retained. One record per CDR3 amino acid sequence lists the most common genes and DNA. This sample lists roughly 200,000 distinct CDR3 sequences; about 91% were detected once. About 0.1% of the sample is taken by the ten largest. The sequencing input was CD4+ T cells from PBMCs. The receptors derive from a human donor with Susac syndrome.

This clonotype appeared a single time. This chain uses TRBV18 with TRBJ2-1; D call uncertain. The germline V and J ends were trimmed by 2 bases and 10 bases, with 9 bases remaining between them. The V gene's germline CDR1 is KGHSH and CDR2 LQKENI. The CDR3 consists of 12 residues. Here the CDR3 reads CASSPEQSEQFF. CDR3 nucleotides: TGTGCCAGCTCACCAGAACAGAGCGAGCAGTTCTTC.

This rearrangement joins TRBV4-1 to TRBJ2-2; D uncertain. V was cut by 3 bases and J by 6 bases, with 8 bases left in between. This CDR3 is 13 amino acids long. Germline CDR1 MGHRA, CDR2 YSYEKL. For the CDR3, the DNA is TGCGCCAGCAGCCATGTAGTTTCCGGGGAGCTGTTTTTT. Protein: CASSHVVSGELFF.

J is TRBJ2-7 and V is TRBV3-1, with TRBD1 matching over 8 bases. CDR3 length: 15 amino acids. Losses at the gene ends were 1 base for V and 0 bases for J; bases not matched to a gene: 2. CDR1 LGHDT and CDR2 YNNKEL come from the germline V gene (reference sequence). DNA for the CDR3: TGTGCCAGCAGCCAAGTGACAGGGGTCTCCTACGAGCAGTACTTC. Translation: CASSQVTGVSYEQYF.

This clonotype was detected only a few times. The gene calls are TRBV4-2 and TRBJ1-2; weak D call: TRBD1 (5 bases). CDR1 is LGHNA, CDR2 YNFKEQ, per germline. V gave up 0 bases and J gave up 8 bases, with 13 bases separating them. The CDR3 consists of 14 residues. CDR3 sequence: CASSQDLQVGGYTF. In DNA form, the CDR3 reads TGTGCCAGCAGCCAAGATTTACAGGTCGGGGGCTACACCTTC.

The chain uses TRBV27 and TRBJ1-2; 8 nucleotides line up with TRBD1. V shed 5 bases, J shed 4 bases, and the junction held 9 bases outside the gene matches. This CDR3 comprises 15 residues. Per germline, CDR1 MNHEY and CDR2 SMNVEV (reference sequence). CDR3 coding DNA: TGTGCCAGCAGTATTTCGACAGGGGCCGTCTATGGCTACACCTTC. Amino acids: CASSISTGAVYGYTF.

The J gene is TRBJ2-3, the V gene TRBV6-2 or TRBV6-3; 8 positions agree with TRBD2. V shed 7 bases and J 2 bases; nucleotides not matched to a gene: 11. The germline gives CDR1 MNHEY, CDR2 SVGEGT. This CDR3 comprises 16 residues. CDR3 nucleotide sequence: TGTGCCAGCACCGACAGCACTAGCGGCTCCACAGATACGCAGTATTTT. Translation gives CASTDSTSGSTDTQYF.

The chain combines TRBV5-4 with TRBJ2-3; D not certain. The germline V and J ends were trimmed by 3 bases and 2 bases, with 13 bases remaining between them. Germline V gives CDR1 SGHNT, CDR2 YYREEE (reference sequence). This CDR3 has 15 residues. CDR3 residues: CASSSHQPTTDTQYF. Here the CDR3 DNA reads TGTGCCAGCAGCTCCCACCAGCCGACCACAGATACGCAGTATTTT.

The rearrangement joins TRBV19 to TRBJ1-2; D may be TRBD1 (6 bases). The germline gives CDR1 LNHDA, CDR2 SQIVND (reference sequence). The length of the CDR3 is 18 residues. Trimming pared 3 bases from V and 4 bases from J, leaving 24 bases between. CDR3 sequence reads: CASSINGVQGGSGYGYTF. CDR3 DNA: TGTGCCAGTAGTATCAACGGTGTACAGGGAGGCAGCGGCTATGGCTACACCTTC.

The V call is TRBV19, the J call TRBJ2-7, with 10 positions matching TRBD2. The CDR3 has 14 residues. V gave up 5 bases and J gave up 4 bases; unmatched junction bases: 5. The germline CDR1 and CDR2 sequences are LNHDA and SQIVND (reference sequence). CDR3 sequence reads: CASSRAGGLYEQYF. The CDR3 DNA reads as TGTGCCAGTAGTCGAGCGGGGGGGCTGTACGAGCAGTACTTC.

The chain couples TRBV18 to TRBJ2-7, with a weak D call TRBD1 (5 bases). Germline CDR1 is KGHSH and CDR2 is LQKENI. The length of the CDR3 is 13 residues. V lost 2 bases and J 2 bases, leaving 7 bases between the germline ends. The CDR3 spells CASSPVTAYEQYF. In nucleotides, the CDR3 is TGTGCCAGCTCACCAGTGACAGCCTACGAGCAGTACTTC.

The chain combines TRBV12-3 or TRBV12-4 with TRBJ2-4, with TRBD2 matching over 7 bases. The CDR3 runs 13 residues. The V segment lost 3 bases and the J segment 8 bases; nucleotides outside the gene matches: 4. CDR3 in amino acids: CASSLGGEDIQYF. For the CDR3, the DNA is TGTGCCAGCAGTTTGGGGGGGGAAGACATTCAGTACTTC.

V usage is TRBV25-1 and J usage is TRBJ2-7; 10 positions agree with TRBD1. The CDR3 runs to 14 residues. Germline lookup yields CDR1 MGHDK and CDR2 SYGVNS. Trimming at V came to 7 bases and at J to 5 bases, leaving 8 bases not matched to a gene. CDR3 loop: CASTQTGGLNEQYF. CDR3 bases: TGTGCCAGCACCCAGACAGGGGGCTTGAACGAGCAGTACTTC.

V gene TRBV5-1 combines with J gene TRBJ2-7, with 9 positions matching TRBD1. This CDR3 has 14 amino acids. Germline assignment: CDR1 SGHRS and CDR2 YFSETQ. After removal of 4 bases from V and 7 bases from J, the junction contained 9 bases not matched to a gene. CDR3 bases: TGCGCCAGCAGCCGTGAGACAGGGGGGGGTGAGCAGTACTTC. It specifies CASSRETGGGEQYF.

This clonotype was detected only once. The chain carries TRBV5-1 and TRBJ2-7; D is undetermined. This CDR3 comprises 13 residues. Germline values: CDR1 SGHRS, CDR2 YFSETQ. The V gene lost 0 bases and the J gene lost 5 bases, with 9 bases spanning the gap. This chain's CDR3 is CASSLVFSDEQYF. Here the CDR3 DNA reads TGCGCCAGCAGCTTGGTATTTTCCGACGAGCAGTACTTC.

In this sample, this clonotype turned up a few times. The chain carries TRBV9 and TRBJ2-7, with D unresolved. Germline lookup yields CDR1 SGDLS and CDR2 YYNGEE. The CDR3 contains 13 residues. V lost 4 bases to trimming and J lost 6 bases, with 14 bases between them. In DNA form, the CDR3 reads TGTGCCAGCAGCACCTCGTCCCGCTCCGAGCAGTACTTC. It codes for CASSTSSRSEQYF.

The chain couples TRBV7-2 to TRBJ1-1; D is unresolved. The ends were cut back, 1 base at V and 0 bases at J, with 12 bases in the middle. CDR1 and CDR2 (germline): SGHTA, FQGNSA. The CDR3 contains 16 residues. The CDR3 DNA follows: TGTGCCAGCAGCTTAGTAGGAGGGATTGTGAACACTGAAGCTTTCTTT. This sequence encodes CASSLVGGIVNTEAFF.

The gene calls are TRBV7-9 and TRBJ2-1; 8 bases fit TRBD2. Trimming removed 4 bases from V and 3 bases from J; junction bases left unmatched: 5. CDR1 is SEHNR and CDR2 is FQNEAQ in the germline V gene (reference sequence). The CDR3 runs to 15 residues. The CDR3 loop is CASSSRSGNYNEQFF. The CDR3 DNA sequence: TGTGCCAGCAGCTCCCGTAGCGGGAACTACAATGAGCAGTTCTTC.

The chain recombines TRBV3-1 with TRBJ2-7; D call uncertain. V was pared by 4 bases and J by 2 bases, with 15 bases between. The CDR3 is 15 amino acids. In germline, CDR1 is LGHDT, CDR2 YNNKEL (reference sequence). CDR3 loop: CASSLIPGRTYEQYF. CDR3 bases: TGTGCCAGCAGCCTTATACCAGGACGAACCTACGAGCAGTACTTC.

The CDR3 region has the DNA TGCAGTGCTAGCCCCAGCGGGAGCCCAGATACGCAGTATTTT. Translated: CSASPSGSPDTQYF. The V and J genes are TRBV20-1 and TRBJ2-3; TRBD2 matches 8 bases. V trimming: 3 bases; J trimming: 4 bases; junction bases outside the gene matches: 6. The germline CDR1 and CDR2 sequences are DFQATT and SNEGSKA (reference sequence). CDR3 length equals 14 residues.

CDR3 region: CASSIGPGQIEAFF. CDR3 DNA: TGTGCCAGTAGTATAGGACCGGGACAGATAGAAGCTTTCTTT. V gene TRBV19 combines with J gene TRBJ1-1, with 7 bases fitting TRBD1. The CDR3 extends over 14 amino acids. V trimming: 1 base; J trimming: 8 bases; junction bases outside the gene matches: 7. Germline V gene lookup returns CDR1 LNHDA and CDR2 SQIVND (reference sequence).

The chain employs TRBV28 and TRBJ1-5, with 9 bases matching TRBD1. The length of the CDR3 is 17 residues. V shed 8 bases, J shed 7 bases, and the junction held 18 bases outside the gene matches. CDR1 and CDR2 from the germline V gene are MDHEN and SYDVKM. The CDR3 here is CASDITQGAQGEQPQHF. The DNA for the CDR3 is TGTGCCAGCGATATAACACAGGGGGCGCAGGGAGAACAGCCCCAGCATTTT.

The rearrangement joins TRBV3-1 to TRBJ1-1, with D tentatively TRBD1 (6 bases). Germline CDR1 LGHDT, CDR2 YNNKEL (reference sequence). The CDR3 extends over 14 amino acids. V dropped 4 bases and J dropped 12 bases, with 21 bases sitting between them. CDR3 loop: CASSPTADRTVTFF. The CDR3 DNA follows: TGTGCCAGCAGCCCAACTGCCGACAGGACCGTAACTTTCTTT.

The CDR3 reads CATGTEEEKLFF. In nucleotides, the CDR3 is TGTGCCACCGGGACCGAAGAAGAAAAACTGTTTTTT. V gene TRBV12-3 or TRBV12-4 combines with J gene TRBJ1-4, with D possibly TRBD1 on 5 matching bases. Trimming pared 10 bases from V and 8 bases from J, leaving 14 bases between. This CDR3 region has 12 residues.

This chain links TRBV30 with TRBJ2-5; either TRBD1 or TRBD2 may supply D (5 bases each). Germline V gene data show CDR1 as GTSNPN and CDR2 as SVGIG (reference sequence). The CDR3 sequence is 15 residues long. The V and J ends lost 0 bases and 6 bases respectively, with 17 bases between them. CDR3 region: CAWSVRDALRQTQYF. The CDR3 region has the DNA TGTGCCTGGAGTGTACGGGACGCGTTGAGGCAGACCCAGTACTTC.

A single count supports this clonotype. The chain uses TRBV24-1 and TRBJ2-6, with 7 bases identical to TRBD1. The junction had 3 bases not matched to a gene; V was cut back by 3 bases and J by 2 bases. Germline lookup yields CDR1 KGHDR and CDR2 SFDVKD. CDR3 length: 16 amino acids. Written as DNA, the CDR3 is TGTGCCACCAGTGATCCAACAGGGGCTGGGGCCAACGTCCTGACTTTC. It translates to CATSDPTGAGANVLTF.

V and J are TRBV6-5 and TRBJ2-7; 10 bases are a match to TRBD1. The CDR3 loop spans 15 amino acids. V gave up 6 bases and J gave up 2 bases; unmatched junction bases: 7. Germline CDR1 MNHEY, CDR2 SVGAGI. DNA for the CDR3: TGTGCCAGCAGGGCCCAAGGACAGGGGGCCTACGAGCAGTACTTC. Translated, it gives CASRAQGQGAYEQYF.

The chain recombines TRBV29-1 with TRBJ1-1; the D gene is possibly TRBD1 (5 bases). CDR3 size: 14 residues. Trimming stripped 5 bases from V and 0 bases from J, with 13 bases between. Germline assignment: CDR1 SQVTM and CDR2 ANQGSEA. The CDR3 nucleotides read TGCAGCGTTTCCCGACAGATCATGAACACTGAAGCTTTCTTT. Its protein product is CSVSRQIMNTEAFF.

The chain has TRBV10-3 and TRBJ2-1, with a tentative D call TRBD2 (5 bases). Looked up from germline, CDR1 is ENHRY and CDR2 is SYGVKD. V lost 0 bases, J lost 7 bases, and 10 bases lay in between. The CDR3 sequence is 14 residues long. CDR3 nucleotides: TGTGCCATCAGTGAGTCTCAGACGGGAAATGAGCAGTTCTTC. Translated: CAISESQTGNEQFF.

This chain links TRBV15 with TRBJ1-2; D uncertain. Trimming left V 5 bases short and J 4 bases short, with 11 bases between. CDR1 and CDR2 (germline): LNHNV, YYDKDF (reference sequence). The CDR3 contains 13 residues. The CDR3 loop is CATSVPGLYGYTF. CDR3 nucleotides: TGTGCCACCAGCGTCCCAGGCCTCTATGGCTACACCTTC.

This clonotype was seen only once. V usage is TRBV20-1 and J usage is TRBJ2-5; 10 bases are shared with TRBD1. The CDR3 spans 14 residues. Per the germline V gene, CDR1 is DFQATT and CDR2 is SNEGSKA (reference sequence). The V gene end was trimmed by 6 bases and the J gene end by 4 bases; junction bases not matched to a gene: 8. The DNA of the CDR3 is TGCAGTGCCAGACCGGGACAGGGGAGAGAGACCCAGTACTTC. Its protein is CSARPGQGRETQYF.